The source of this T cell receptor (beta chain) is a study of T cell responses to AZD1222 COVID-19 vaccine. Findings and caveats of the study: After two AZD1222 doses, spike-specific TCR breadth and depth rose versus day 0. Donors were largely white British and mainly female; clonal diversity was possibly underestimated.

Only in-frame clones appear in the TCRdb table, and some are missing; sequencing was by immunoSEQ multiplex PCR. The sample has about 140,000 clones, more than 85% seen once. On this clone itself: Its antigen is still unknown.

In germline, CDR1 is MNHEY, CDR2 SVGAGI. The CDR3 contains 14 residues. Trimming left V 6 bases short and J 7 bases short, with 15 bases between. The clonotype originates from an adult in good health. The chain uses TRBV6-5 and TRBJ1-4, with D tentatively TRBD1 (5 bases). The sample was peripheral blood, taken on day 0 of AZD1222 vaccination. CDR3 DNA sequence: TGTGCCAGCAGAAACTCCGCCCAGGGTGAAAAACTGTTTTTT. Its translation is CASRNSAQGEKLFF.